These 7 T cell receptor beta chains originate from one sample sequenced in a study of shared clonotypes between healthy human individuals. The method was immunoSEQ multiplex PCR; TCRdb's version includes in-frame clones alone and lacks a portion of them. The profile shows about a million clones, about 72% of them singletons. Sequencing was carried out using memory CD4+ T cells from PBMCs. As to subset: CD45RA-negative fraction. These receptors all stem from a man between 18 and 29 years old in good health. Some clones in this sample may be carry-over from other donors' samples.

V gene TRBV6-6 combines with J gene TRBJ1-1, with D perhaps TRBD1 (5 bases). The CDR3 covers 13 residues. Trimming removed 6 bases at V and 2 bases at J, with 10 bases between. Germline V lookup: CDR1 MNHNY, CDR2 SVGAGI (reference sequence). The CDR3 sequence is CASSRDSNTEAFF. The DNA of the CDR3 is TGTGCCAGCAGCCGAGACAGTAACACTGAAGCTTTCTTT.

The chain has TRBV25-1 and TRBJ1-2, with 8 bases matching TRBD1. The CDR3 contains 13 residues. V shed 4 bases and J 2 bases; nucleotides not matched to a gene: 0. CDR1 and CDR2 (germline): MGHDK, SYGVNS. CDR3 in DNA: TGTGCCAGCAGTGGGACAGGGAACTATGGCTACACCTTC. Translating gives CASSGTGNYGYTF.

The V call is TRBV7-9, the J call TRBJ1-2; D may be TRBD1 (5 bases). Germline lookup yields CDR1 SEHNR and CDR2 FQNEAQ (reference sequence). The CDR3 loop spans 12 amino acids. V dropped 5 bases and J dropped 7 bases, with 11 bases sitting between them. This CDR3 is CASSRDGLGYTF. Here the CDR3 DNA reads TGTGCCAGCAGCCGGGACGGTCTTGGCTACACCTTC.

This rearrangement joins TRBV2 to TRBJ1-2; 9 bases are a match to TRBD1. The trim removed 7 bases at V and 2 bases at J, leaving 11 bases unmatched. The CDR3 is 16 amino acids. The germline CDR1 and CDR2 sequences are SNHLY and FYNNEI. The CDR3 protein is CASNPGQGRGNYGYTF. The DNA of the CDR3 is TGTGCCAGCAACCCGGGACAGGGAAGGGGGAACTATGGCTACACCTTC.

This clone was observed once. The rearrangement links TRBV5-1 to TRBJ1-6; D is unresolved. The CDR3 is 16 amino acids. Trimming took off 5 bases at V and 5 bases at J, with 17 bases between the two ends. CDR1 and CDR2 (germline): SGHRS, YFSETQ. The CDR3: CASREFGRVDNSPLHF. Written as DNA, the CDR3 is TGCGCCAGCAGGGAATTCGGGCGGGTCGATAATTCACCCCTCCACTTT.

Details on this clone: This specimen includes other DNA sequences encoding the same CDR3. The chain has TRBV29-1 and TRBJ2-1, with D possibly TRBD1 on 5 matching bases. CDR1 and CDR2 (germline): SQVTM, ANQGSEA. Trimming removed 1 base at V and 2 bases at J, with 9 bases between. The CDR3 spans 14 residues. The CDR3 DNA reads TGCAGCGTTGAAGTCCAGGGCACCTACAATGAGCAGTTCTTC. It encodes CSVEVQGTYNEQFF.

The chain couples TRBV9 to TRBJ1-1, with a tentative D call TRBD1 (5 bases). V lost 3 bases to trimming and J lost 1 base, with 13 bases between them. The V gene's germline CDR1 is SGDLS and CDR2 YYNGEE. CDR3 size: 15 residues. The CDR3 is CASSARGSSNTEAFF. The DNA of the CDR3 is TGTGCCAGCAGCGCCCGGGGGAGCTCGAACACTGAAGCTTTCTTT. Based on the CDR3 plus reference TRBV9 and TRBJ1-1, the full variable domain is DSGVTQTPKHLITATGQRVTLRCSPRSGDLSVYWYQQSLDQGLQFLIQYYNGEERAKGNILERFSAQQFPDLHSELNLSSLELGDSALYFCASSARGSSNTEAFFGQGTRLTVV.